These 15 T cell receptor beta chains originate from one sample sequenced in a study of glioma-infiltrating T cells after dendritic cell vaccination. Sequencing was performed with immunoSEQ multiplex PCR; in TCRdb, only in-frame clones are kept and a portion is missing. Of about 82,000 clones listed, around nine tenths are singletons. Sequencing used blood, obtained before dendritic cell vaccination. All receptors derive from a human donor with glioblastoma.

V and J are TRBV9 and TRBJ2-2, with D perhaps matching TRBD2 (5 bases). Trimming shortened V by 0 bases and J by 5 bases, and 14 bases separated the two germline ends. Germline values: CDR1 SGDLS, CDR2 YYNGEE. The CDR3 consists of 16 residues. CDR3: CASSVGGPLRTGELFF. The CDR3 bases are TGTGCCAGCAGCGTAGGAGGGCCCTTGAGGACCGGGGAGCTGTTTTTT.

J is TRBJ2-1 and V is TRBV5-4; 13 bases are shared with TRBD2. The CDR3 runs to 15 residues. J gave up 10 bases and V 4 bases, and 8 bases lay outside the gene matches. Germline assignment: CDR1 SGHNT and CDR2 YYREEE (reference sequence). The CDR3 sequence: CASSRTSGGAQEQFF. CDR3 bases: TGTGCCAGCAGCAGAACTAGCGGGGGGGCCCAAGAGCAGTTCTTC.

The rearrangement links TRBV9 to TRBJ1-5; maybe TRBD1 (5 bases). The V and J ends lost 5 bases and 0 bases respectively, with 33 bases between them. The CDR3 contains 22 residues. Germline lookup yields CDR1 SGDLS and CDR2 YYNGEE. The CDR3 nucleotides are TGTGCCAGCAGTGGGAAAGGACACCGAAGGAACTCCACCACTCCTAGCAATCAGCCCCAGCATTTT. Residues: CASSGKGHRRNSTTPSNQPQHF.

This chain joins TRBV18 and TRBJ2-1, with 10 bases fitting TRBD1. The CDR3 is made up of 15 amino acids. J lost 4 bases, V lost 2 bases, and 2 bases had no gene match. Germline CDR1 KGHSH, CDR2 LQKENI. In nucleotides, the CDR3 is TGTGCCAGCTCACCAGGGACAGGGGCTTACAATGAGCAGTTCTTC. Its protein product is CASSPGTGAYNEQFF.

Remarks on this clone: An end of the junction does not agree with germline; a read error may underlie this. The chain recombines TRBV7-7 with TRBJ2-7; TRBD1 matches 8 bases. The CDR3 has 13 amino acids. The germline V gene encodes CDR1 SSHAT and CDR2 FNYEAQ (reference sequence). CDR3 sequence (DNA): TGTGCTAGCAGCTCGACAGGGGTCGGCGAGCAGTACTTC. Protein: CASSSTGVGEQYF. The full variable domain, its missing parts supplied by reference TRBV7-7 and TRBJ2-7, is GAGVSQSPRYKVTKRGQDVTLRCDPISSHATLYWYQQALGQGPEFLTYFNYEAQPDKSGLPSDRFSAERPEGSISTLTIQRTEQRDSAMYRCASSSTGVGEQYFGPGTRLTVT.

The CDR3 DNA reads TGTGCCAGCCTGGGACAGCTAAACACTGAAGCTTTCTTT. Translating gives CASLGQLNTEAFF. J is TRBJ1-1 and V is TRBV6-1, with 7 bases that match TRBD1. V shed 8 bases, J shed 2 bases, and the junction held 5 bases outside the gene matches. Per germline, CDR1 MNHNS and CDR2 SASEGT. The CDR3 is made up of 13 amino acids.

The V call is TRBV7-9, the J call TRBJ2-3, with D unresolved. The CDR3 is 12 residues long. Per germline, CDR1 SEHNR and CDR2 FQNEAQ (reference sequence). CDR3 sequence (DNA): TGTGTGCTCTCGCGGTTCCGTGATACGCAGTATTTT. Its translation: CVLSRFRDTQYF. Full variable domain (missing parts from reference TRBV7-9 and TRBJ2-3): DTGVSQNPRHKITKRGQNVTFRCDPISEHNRLYWYRQTLGQGPEFLTYFQNEAQLEKSRLLSDRFSAERPKGSFSTLEIQRTEQGDSAMYLCVLSRFRDTQYFGPGTRLTVL.

The chain links TRBV7-9 to TRBJ2-7; 8 nucleotides line up with TRBD2. This CDR3 spans 17 amino acids. Germline lookup yields CDR1 SEHNR and CDR2 FQNEAQ (reference sequence). Unmatched junction bases numbered 8, after V lost 1 base and J lost 0 bases. The CDR3 is CASSLDRTSLSSYEQYF. CDR3 coding DNA: TGTGCCAGCAGCTTAGATAGGACTAGCCTAAGCTCCTACGAGCAGTACTTC. Complete variable domain (other parts from reference TRBV7-9 and TRBJ2-7): DTGVSQNPRHKITKRGQNVTFRCDPISEHNRLYWYRQTLGQGPEFLTYFQNEAQLEKSRLLSDRFSAERPKGSFSTLEIQRTEQGDSAMYLCASSLDRTSLSSYEQYFGPGTRLTVT.

As for this clone: A much larger clone differs by one base, so this may be a read error. The V call is TRBV28, the J call TRBJ1-1; D is possibly TRBD1 (5 bases). V was trimmed by 6 bases and J by 0 bases, leaving 8 bases between them. CDR3 length: 13 residues. Germline V gives CDR1 MDHEN, CDR2 SYDVKM. This CDR3 is CASSPRVNTEAFF. In nucleotides, the CDR3 is TGTGCCAGCAGCCCCAGGGTGAACACTGAAGCTTTCTTT.

The rearrangement joins TRBV9 to TRBJ2-2; D unresolved. The germline gives CDR1 SGDLS, CDR2 YYNGEE. V was clipped by 0 bases and J by 4 bases, with 7 bases between them. The CDR3 is 14 amino acids. The chain's CDR3 is CASSVGLLTGELFF. The CDR3 bases are TGTGCCAGCAGCGTAGGGCTTCTCACCGGGGAGCTGTTTTTT.

V usage is TRBV30 and J usage is TRBJ2-1, with 11 bases that match TRBD2. This CDR3 is built from 14 residues. Germline V lookup: CDR1 GTSNPN, CDR2 SVGIG (reference sequence). V lost 1 base, J lost 6 bases, and 2 bases stayed unmatched. This chain's CDR3 is CAWSETSGGNEQFF. Here the CDR3 DNA reads TGTGCCTGGAGTGAAACTAGCGGGGGCAATGAGCAGTTCTTC.

The chain carries TRBV6-5 and TRBJ1-1; D gene unclear. In germline, CDR1 is MNHEY, CDR2 SVGAGI. This CDR3 has 15 amino acids. Deletions cut 2 bases from V and 4 bases from J, with 14 bases between. The CDR3 nucleotides read TGTGCCAGCAGTTACACCCCCGTGTCGCGCACTGAAGCTTTCTTT. It encodes CASSYTPVSRTEAFF.

The chain employs TRBV5-1 and TRBJ1-3; D is undetermined. In germline, CDR1 is SGHRS, CDR2 YFSETQ. The CDR3 totals 16 residues. Deletions cut 0 bases from V and 0 bases from J, with 10 bases between. In nucleotides, the CDR3 is TGCGCCAGCAGCTTGGTGGCAGGCGCCTCTGGAAACACCATATATTTT. Encoded protein: CASSLVAGASGNTIYF.

The chain is built from TRBV5-5 and TRBJ2-2; the D is unclear. The CDR3 extends over 11 amino acids. The germline gives CDR1 SGHKS, CDR2 YYEKEE (reference sequence). Trimming shortened V by 4 bases and J by 12 bases, and 10 bases separated the two germline ends. CDR3 nucleotides: TGTGCCAGCAGCCATCCGGGTCAGCTGTTTTTT. Protein sequence: CASSHPGQLFF.

The chain is built from TRBV7-3 and TRBJ2-2, with 8 bases matching TRBD1. J gave up 5 bases and V 5 bases, and 1 base lay outside the gene matches. CDR1 and CDR2 (germline): SGHTA, FQGTGA. The CDR3 is 13 amino acids. Here the CDR3 reads CASSDRGTGELFF. The CDR3 nucleotides are TGTGCCAGCAGCGACAGGGGAACCGGGGAGCTGTTTTTT.